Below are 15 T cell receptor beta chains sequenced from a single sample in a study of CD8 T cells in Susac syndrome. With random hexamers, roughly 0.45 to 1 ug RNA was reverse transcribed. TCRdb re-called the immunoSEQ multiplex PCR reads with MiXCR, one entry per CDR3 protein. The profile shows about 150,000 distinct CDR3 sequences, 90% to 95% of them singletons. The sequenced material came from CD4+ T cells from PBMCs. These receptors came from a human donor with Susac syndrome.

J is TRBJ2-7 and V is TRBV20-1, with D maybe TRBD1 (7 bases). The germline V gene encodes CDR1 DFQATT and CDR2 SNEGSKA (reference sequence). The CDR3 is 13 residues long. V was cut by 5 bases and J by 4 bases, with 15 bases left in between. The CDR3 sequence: CSASLQGGYEQYF. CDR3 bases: TGCAGTGCTTCCCTGCAGGGGGGATACGAGCAGTACTTC.

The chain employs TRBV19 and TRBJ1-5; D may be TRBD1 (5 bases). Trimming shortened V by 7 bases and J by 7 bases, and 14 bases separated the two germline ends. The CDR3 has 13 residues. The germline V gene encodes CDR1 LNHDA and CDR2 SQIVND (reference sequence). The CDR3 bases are TGTGCCAGTAACCCAGGGAGGAGCCAGCCCCAGCATTTT. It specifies CASNPGRSQPQHF. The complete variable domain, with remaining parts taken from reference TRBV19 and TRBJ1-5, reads DGGITQSPKYLFRKEGQNVTLSCEQNLNHDAMYWYRQDPGQGLRLIYYSQIVNDFQKGDIAEGYSVSREKKESFPLTVTSAQKNPTAFYLCASNPGRSQPQHFGDGTRLSIL.

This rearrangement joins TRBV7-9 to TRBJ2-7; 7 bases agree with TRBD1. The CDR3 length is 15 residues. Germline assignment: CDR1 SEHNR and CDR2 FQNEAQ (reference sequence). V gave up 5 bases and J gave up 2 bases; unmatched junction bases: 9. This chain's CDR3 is CASSRQDRRTYEQYF. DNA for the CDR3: TGTGCCAGCAGCCGCCAGGACAGGAGGACCTACGAGCAGTACTTC.

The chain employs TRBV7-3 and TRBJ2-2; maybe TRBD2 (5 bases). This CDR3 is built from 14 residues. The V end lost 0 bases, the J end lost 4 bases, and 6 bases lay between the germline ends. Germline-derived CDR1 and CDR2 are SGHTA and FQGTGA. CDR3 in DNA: TGTGCCAGCAGCTTAACAGGGAGCACCGGGGAGCTGTTTTTT. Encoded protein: CASSLTGSTGELFF.

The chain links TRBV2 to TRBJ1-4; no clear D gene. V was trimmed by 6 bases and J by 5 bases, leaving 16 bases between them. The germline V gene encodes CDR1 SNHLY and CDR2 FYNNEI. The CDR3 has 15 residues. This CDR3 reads CASRVSPRGNEKLFF. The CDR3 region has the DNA TGTGCCAGCAGGGTCAGCCCCCGGGGAAATGAAAAACTGTTTTTT.

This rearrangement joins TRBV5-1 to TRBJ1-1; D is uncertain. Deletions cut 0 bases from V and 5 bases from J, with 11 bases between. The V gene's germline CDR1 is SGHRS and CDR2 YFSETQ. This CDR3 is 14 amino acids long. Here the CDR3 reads CASSLALGRTEAFF. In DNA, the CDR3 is TGCGCCAGCAGCTTGGCCTTGGGGAGGACTGAAGCTTTCTTT.

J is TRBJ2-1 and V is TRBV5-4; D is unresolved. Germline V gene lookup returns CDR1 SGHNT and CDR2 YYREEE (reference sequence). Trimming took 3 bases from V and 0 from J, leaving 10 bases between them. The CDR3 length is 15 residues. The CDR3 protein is CASSSDLSSYNEQFF. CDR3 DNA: TGTGCCAGCAGCTCTGACCTTAGCTCCTACAATGAGCAGTTCTTC.

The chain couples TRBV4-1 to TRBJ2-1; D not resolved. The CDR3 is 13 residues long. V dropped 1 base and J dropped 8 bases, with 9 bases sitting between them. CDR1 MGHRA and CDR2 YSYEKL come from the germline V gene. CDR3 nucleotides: TGCGCCAGCAGCCAAGCCACCTCACATGAGCAGTTCTTC. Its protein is CASSQATSHEQFF.

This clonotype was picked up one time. CDR3 sequence: CASSRGDSSYNEQFF. CDR3 coding DNA: TGTGCCAGCAGCCGGGGGGATAGCTCCTACAATGAGCAGTTCTTC. The chain combines TRBV9 with TRBJ2-1; 7 bases map to TRBD2. The germline CDR1 and CDR2 sequences are SGDLS and YYNGEE. The CDR3 is made up of 15 amino acids. The J segment lost 0 bases and the V segment lost 4 bases, leaving 4 bases of the junction unmatched.

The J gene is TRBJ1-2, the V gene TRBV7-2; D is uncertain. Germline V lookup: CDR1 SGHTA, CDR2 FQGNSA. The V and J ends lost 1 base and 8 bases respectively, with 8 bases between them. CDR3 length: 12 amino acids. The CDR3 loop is CASSLEGFGYTF. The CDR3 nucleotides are TGTGCCAGCAGCTTAGAAGGGTTCGGCTACACCTTC. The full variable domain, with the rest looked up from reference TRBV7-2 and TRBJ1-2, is GAGVSQSPSNKVTEKGKDVELRCDPISGHTALYWYRQSLGQGLEFLIYFQGNSAPDKSGLPSDRFSAERTGGSVSTLTIQRTQQEDSAVYLCASSLEGFGYTFGSGTRLTVV.

CDR3 bases: TGTGCCTCCAAAGGGGTTGGGGCCAACGTCCTGACTTTC. This translates into CASKGVGANVLTF. The chain uses TRBV25-1 and TRBJ2-6, with D possibly matching TRBD1 (5 bases). V shed 11 bases and J shed 3 bases, with 11 bases lying between them. CDR1 and CDR2 (germline): MGHDK, SYGVNS. The CDR3 is made up of 13 amino acids. Based on the CDR3 plus reference TRBV25-1 and TRBJ2-6, the full variable domain is EADIYQTPRYLVIGTGKKITLECSQTMGHDKMYWYQQDPGMELHLIHYSYGVNSTEKGDLSSESTVSRIRTEHFPLTLESARPSHTSQYLCASKGVGANVLTFGAGSRLTVL.

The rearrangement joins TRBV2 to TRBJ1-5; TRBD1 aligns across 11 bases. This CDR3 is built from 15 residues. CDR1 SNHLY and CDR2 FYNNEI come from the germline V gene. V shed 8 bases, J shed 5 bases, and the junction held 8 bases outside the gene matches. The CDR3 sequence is CASGTGGRGDQPQHF. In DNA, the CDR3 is TGTGCCAGCGGGACAGGGGGAAGAGGAGATCAGCCCCAGCATTTT.

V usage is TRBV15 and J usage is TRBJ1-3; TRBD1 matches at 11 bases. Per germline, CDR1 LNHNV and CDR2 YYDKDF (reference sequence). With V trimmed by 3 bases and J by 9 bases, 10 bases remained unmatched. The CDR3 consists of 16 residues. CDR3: CATSRVSGTGGSTIYF. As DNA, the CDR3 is TGTGCCACCAGCAGGGTTTCGGGGACAGGGGGGAGCACCATATATTTT.

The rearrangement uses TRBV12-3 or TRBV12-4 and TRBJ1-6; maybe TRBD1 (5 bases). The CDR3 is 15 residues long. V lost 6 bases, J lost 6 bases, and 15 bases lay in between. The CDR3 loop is CASRSGGESNSPLHF. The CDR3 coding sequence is TGTGCCAGCAGGTCCGGGGGGGAGAGTAATTCACCCCTCCACTTT.

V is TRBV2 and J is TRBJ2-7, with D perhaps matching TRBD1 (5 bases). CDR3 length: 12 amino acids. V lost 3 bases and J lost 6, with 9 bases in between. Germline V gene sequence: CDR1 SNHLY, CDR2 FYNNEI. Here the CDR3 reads CASSDPTGEQYF. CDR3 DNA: TGTGCCAGCAGTGACCCAACAGGCGAGCAGTACTTC.